This T cell receptor beta chain was documented in a study of graft-versus-host responses after intestinal transplantation. Study-wide points: In recipient marrow, GvH clones were found, and some appeared first in ileum or blood. Allograft clonal ratios (graft-versus-host to host-versus-graft) were high in patients who had graft-donor T cell macrochimerism.

The repertoire was sequenced with immunoSEQ multiplex PCR; TCRdb's copy has only in-frame clones and lacks some. The sample lists over 55,000 clones; roughly 91% were seen once. CDR1 and CDR2 from the germline V gene are MNHEY and SMNVEV (reference sequence). Trimming cost V 3 bases and J 5 bases; bases outside gene matches: 5. This CDR3 has 14 amino acids. With regard to this clone: Its antigen remains unidentified.

This specimen consisted of unstimulated CD8+ T cells sorted from spleen or lymph node cells, obtained before intestinal transplant. This TCR derives from a human donor who received an intestinal transplant. This chain connects TRBV27 to TRBJ2-5, with 8 bases fitting TRBD1. CDR3 loop: CASSFAQGAETQYF. CDR3 in DNA: TGTGCCAGCAGTTTCGCCCAGGGGGCTGAGACCCAGTACTTC.